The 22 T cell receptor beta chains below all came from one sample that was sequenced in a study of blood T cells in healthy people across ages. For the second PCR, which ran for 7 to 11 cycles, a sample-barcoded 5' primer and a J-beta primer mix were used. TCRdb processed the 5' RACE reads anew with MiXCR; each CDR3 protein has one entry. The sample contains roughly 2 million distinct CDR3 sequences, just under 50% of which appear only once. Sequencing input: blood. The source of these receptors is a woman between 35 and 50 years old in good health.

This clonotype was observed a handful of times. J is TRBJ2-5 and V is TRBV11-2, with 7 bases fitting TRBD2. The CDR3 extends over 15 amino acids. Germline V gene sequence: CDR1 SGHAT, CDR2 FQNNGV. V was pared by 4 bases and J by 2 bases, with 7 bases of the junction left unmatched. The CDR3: CASSSSGQFQETQYF. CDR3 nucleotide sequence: TGTGCCAGCAGCTCTAGCGGTCAGTTTCAAGAGACCCAGTACTTC.

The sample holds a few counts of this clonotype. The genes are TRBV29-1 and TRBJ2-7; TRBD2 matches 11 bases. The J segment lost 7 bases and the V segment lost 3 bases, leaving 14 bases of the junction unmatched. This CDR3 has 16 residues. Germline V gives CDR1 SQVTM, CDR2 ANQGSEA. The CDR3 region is CSVDRLAGGTYAEQYF. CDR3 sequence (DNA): TGCAGCGTTGATCGCCTAGCGGGGGGTACCTACGCGGAGCAGTACTTC.

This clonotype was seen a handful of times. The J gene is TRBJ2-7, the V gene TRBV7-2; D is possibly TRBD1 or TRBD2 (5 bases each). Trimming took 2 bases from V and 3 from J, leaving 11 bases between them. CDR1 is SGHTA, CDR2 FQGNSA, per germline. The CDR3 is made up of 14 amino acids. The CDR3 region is CASSLRGDGYEQYF. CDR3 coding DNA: TGTGCCAGCAGCTTAAGGGGAGATGGCTACGAGCAGTACTTC. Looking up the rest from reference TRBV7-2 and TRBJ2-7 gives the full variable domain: GAGVSQSPSNKVTEKGKDVELRCDPISGHTALYWYRQSLGQGLEFLIYFQGNSAPDKSGLPSDRFSAERTGGSVSTLTIQRTQQEDSAVYLCASSLRGDGYEQYFGPGTRLTVT.

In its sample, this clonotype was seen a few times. CDR3 amino acids: CATQGGDGANVLTF. The CDR3 DNA reads as TGTGCCACCCAGGGGGGGGACGGGGCCAACGTCCTGACTTTC. The V gene is TRBV10-3, the J gene TRBJ2-6, with D perhaps matching TRBD1 or TRBD2 (7 bases each). This CDR3 comprises 14 residues. Germline loops: CDR1 ENHRY, CDR2 SYGVKD. V lost 10 bases, J lost 4 bases, and 14 bases lay in between.

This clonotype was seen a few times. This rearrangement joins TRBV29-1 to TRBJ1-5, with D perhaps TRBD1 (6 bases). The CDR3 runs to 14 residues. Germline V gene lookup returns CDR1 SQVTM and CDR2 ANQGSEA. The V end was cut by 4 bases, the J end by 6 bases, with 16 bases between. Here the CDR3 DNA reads TGCAGCGTTGCTCGGCAGGGGAGTGTTCAGCCCCAGCATTTT. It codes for CSVARQGSVQPQHF.

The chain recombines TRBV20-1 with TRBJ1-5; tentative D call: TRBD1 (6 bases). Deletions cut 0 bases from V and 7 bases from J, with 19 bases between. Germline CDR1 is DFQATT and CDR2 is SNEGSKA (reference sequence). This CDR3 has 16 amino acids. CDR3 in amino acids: CSARDTEDSSGQPQHF. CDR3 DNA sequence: TGCAGTGCTAGAGACACCGAGGACAGCTCGGGGCAGCCCCAGCATTTT.

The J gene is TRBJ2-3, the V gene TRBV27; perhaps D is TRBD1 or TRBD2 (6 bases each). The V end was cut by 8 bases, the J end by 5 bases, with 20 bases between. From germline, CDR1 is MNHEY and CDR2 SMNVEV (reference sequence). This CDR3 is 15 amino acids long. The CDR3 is CASGPRGGGGDTQYF. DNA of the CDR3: TGTGCCAGCGGTCCACGAGGGGGAGGTGGAGATACGCAGTATTTT.

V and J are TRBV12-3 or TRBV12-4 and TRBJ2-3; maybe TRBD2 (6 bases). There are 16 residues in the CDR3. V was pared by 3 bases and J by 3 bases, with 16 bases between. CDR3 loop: CASSFRLVPTTDTQYF. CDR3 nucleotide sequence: TGTGCCAGCAGTTTCCGACTAGTCCCAACAACAGATACGCAGTATTTT.

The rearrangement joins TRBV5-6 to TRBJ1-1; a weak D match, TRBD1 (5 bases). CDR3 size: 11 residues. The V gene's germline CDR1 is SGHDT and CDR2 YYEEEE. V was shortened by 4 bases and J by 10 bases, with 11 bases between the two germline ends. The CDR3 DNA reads TGTGCCAGCAGCAAAGGGGAGCGAGCTTTCTTT. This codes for CASSKGERAFF.

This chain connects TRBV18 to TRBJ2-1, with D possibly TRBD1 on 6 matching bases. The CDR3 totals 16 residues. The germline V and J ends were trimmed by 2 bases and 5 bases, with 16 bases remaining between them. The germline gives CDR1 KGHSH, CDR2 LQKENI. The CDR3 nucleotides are TGTGCCAGCTCACCAACGTCCGGGACACTGGACAATGAGCAGTTCTTC. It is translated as CASSPTSGTLDNEQFF.

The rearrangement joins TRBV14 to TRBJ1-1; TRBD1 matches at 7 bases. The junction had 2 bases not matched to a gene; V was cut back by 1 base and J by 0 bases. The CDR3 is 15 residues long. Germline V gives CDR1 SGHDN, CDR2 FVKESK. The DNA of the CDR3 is TGTGCCAGCAGCCAAGGGACAGGTCTGAACACTGAAGCTTTCTTT. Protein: CASSQGTGLNTEAFF.

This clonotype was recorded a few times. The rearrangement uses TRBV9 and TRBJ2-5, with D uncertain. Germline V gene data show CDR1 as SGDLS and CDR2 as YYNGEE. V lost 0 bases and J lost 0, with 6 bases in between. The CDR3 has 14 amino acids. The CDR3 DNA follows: TGTGCCAGCAGCGTAGACCGGAACCAAGAGACCCAGTACTTC. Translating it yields CASSVDRNQETQYF.

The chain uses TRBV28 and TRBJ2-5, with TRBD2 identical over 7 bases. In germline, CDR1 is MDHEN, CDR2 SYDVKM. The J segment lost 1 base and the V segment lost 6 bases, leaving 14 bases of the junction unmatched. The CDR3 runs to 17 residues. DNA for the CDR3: TGTGCCAGCAGCGAAGGTCCGCGGGGGTCTCCCCAAGAGACCCAGTACTTC. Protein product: CASSEGPRGSPQETQYF.

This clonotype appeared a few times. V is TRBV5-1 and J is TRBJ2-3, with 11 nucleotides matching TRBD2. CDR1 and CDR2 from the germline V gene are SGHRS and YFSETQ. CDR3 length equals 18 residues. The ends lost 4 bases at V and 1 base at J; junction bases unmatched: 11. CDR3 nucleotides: TGCGCCAGCAGCCCGACTAGCGGGGCAACCTACCGCACAGATACGCAGTATTTT. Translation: CASSPTSGATYRTDTQYF.

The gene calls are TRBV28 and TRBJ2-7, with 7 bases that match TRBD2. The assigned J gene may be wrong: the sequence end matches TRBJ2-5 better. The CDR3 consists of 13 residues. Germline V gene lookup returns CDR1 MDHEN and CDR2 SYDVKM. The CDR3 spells CASNLLARETQYF. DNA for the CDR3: TGTGCCAGCAATCTACTAGCGCGGGAGACCCAGTACTTC.

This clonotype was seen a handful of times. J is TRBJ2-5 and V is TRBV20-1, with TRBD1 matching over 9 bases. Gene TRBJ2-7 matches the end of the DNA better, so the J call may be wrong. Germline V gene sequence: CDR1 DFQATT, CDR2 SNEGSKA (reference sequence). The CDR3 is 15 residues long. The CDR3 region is CSARGLGQGFYEQYF. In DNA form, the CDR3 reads TGCAGTGCTAGGGGTTTGGGACAGGGTTTCTACGAGCAGTACTTC.

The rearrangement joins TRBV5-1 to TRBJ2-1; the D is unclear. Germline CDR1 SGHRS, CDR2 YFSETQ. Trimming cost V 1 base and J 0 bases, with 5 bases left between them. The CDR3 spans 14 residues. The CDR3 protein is CASSLFLSYNEQFF. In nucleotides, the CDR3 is TGCGCCAGCAGCTTGTTCCTCTCCTACAATGAGCAGTTCTTC.

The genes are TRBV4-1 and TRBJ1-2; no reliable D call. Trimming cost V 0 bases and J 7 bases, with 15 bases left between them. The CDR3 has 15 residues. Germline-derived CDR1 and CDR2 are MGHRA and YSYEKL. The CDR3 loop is CASSQDTGRERGYTF. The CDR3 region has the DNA TGCGCCAGCAGCCAAGACACCGGGAGGGAGCGTGGCTACACCTTC.

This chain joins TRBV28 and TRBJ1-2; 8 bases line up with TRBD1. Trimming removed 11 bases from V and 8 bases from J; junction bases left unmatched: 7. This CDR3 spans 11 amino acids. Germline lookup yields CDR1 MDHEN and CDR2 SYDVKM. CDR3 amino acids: CADRGLKGYTF. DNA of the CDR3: TGTGCCGACAGGGGATTGAAAGGCTACACCTTC.

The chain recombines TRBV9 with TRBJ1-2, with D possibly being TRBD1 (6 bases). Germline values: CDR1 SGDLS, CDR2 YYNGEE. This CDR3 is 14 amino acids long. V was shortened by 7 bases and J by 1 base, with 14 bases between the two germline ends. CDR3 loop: CASSGGQNNYGYTF. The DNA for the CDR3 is TGTGCCAGCTCCGGGGGCCAAAATAACTATGGCTACACCTTC. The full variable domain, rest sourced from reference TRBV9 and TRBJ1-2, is DSGVTQTPKHLITATGQRVTLRCSPRSGDLSVYWYQQSLDQGLQFLIQYYNGEERAKGNILERFSAQQFPDLHSELNLSSLELGDSALYFCASSGGQNNYGYTFGSGTRLTVV.

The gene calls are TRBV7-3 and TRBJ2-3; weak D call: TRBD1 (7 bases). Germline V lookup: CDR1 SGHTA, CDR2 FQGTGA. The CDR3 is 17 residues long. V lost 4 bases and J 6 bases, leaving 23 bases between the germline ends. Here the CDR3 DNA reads TGTGCCAGCAGCTCTCCAGGAGGGGGCCCACGAGACGATACGCAGTATTTT. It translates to CASSSPGGGPRDDTQYF. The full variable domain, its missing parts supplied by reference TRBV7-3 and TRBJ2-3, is GAGVSQTPSNKVTEKGKYVELRCDPISGHTALYWYRQSLGQGPEFLIYFQGTGAADDSGLPNDRFFAVRPEGSVSTLKIQRTERGDSAVYLCASSSPGGGPRDDTQYFGPGTRLTVL.

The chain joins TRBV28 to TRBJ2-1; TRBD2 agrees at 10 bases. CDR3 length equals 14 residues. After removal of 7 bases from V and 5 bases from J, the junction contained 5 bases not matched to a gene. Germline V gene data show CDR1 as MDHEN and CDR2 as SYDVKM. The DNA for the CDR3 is TGTGCCAGCAAAAGCGGGGGGGCCAACAATGAGCAGTTCTTC. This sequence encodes CASKSGGANNEQFF.